These 2 T cell receptor beta chains share one sample of origin, sequenced in a study of T cell responses to AZD1222 COVID-19 vaccine. Clones were sequenced by immunoSEQ multiplex PCR, and TCRdb holds only the in-frame ones, with some missing. The sample carries 110,000 to 150,000 clones, 89% recorded once. The sample in question was peripheral blood, obtained on day 0 of AZD1222 vaccination. Source of these receptors: an adult in good health.

The J gene is TRBJ1-1, the V gene TRBV6-5; a weak D match, TRBD1 (5 bases). This CDR3 comprises 15 residues. Trimming left V 0 bases short and J 0 bases short, with 8 bases between. Germline lookup yields CDR1 MNHEY and CDR2 SVGAGI. The CDR3 nucleotides are TGTGCCAGCAGTTACTCGGTGGGGGTGAACACTGAAGCTTTCTTT. It codes for CASSYSVGVNTEAFF.

This clone was counted a single time. CDR3 in amino acids: CASSRQGNTEAFF. CDR3 nucleotides: TGTGCCAGCAGCCGACAGGGCAACACTGAAGCTTTCTTT. V is TRBV7-2 and J is TRBJ1-1, with TRBD1 identical over 7 bases. The CDR3 sequence is 13 residues long. Unmatched junction bases numbered 2, after V lost 5 bases and J lost 2 bases. Germline assignment: CDR1 SGHTA and CDR2 FQGNSA.